Listed here are 22 T cell receptor beta chains from one sample, sequenced in a study of radiotherapy plus CTLA-4 blockade in lung cancer (dated by TCRdb to between 2017 and 2018). The receptor library was made with the immunoSEQ multiplex PCR assay. The immuneACCESS repertoire file appears here via TCRdb, limited to in-frame rearrangements. These files lack a portion of the clones; in checked studies, under half of the deficit traces to unresolved V genes, and the cause of the others is not known. For this sample the table gives 110,000 or so clones, of which 65% to 85% were detected only once. The ten largest clones represent over 4% of the sample. Specimen: peripheral blood, collected from a patient treated with radiotherapy plus ipilimumab. The receptors come from a human donor with non-small cell lung cancer who had a partial response to radiotherapy plus ipilimumab.

The chain joins TRBV6-1 to TRBJ1-2; D may be TRBD1 (6 bases). V lost 10 bases and J lost 4, with 13 bases in between. The germline V gene encodes CDR1 MNHNS and CDR2 SASEGT. This CDR3 comprises 12 residues. CDR3: CATTDRLYGYTF. Written as DNA, the CDR3 is TGTGCCACCACGGACAGACTCTATGGCTACACCTTC.

This clone was counted once. V and J are TRBV19 and TRBJ1-2; D remains unclear. In germline, CDR1 is LNHDA, CDR2 SQIVND (reference sequence). The V end was cut by 2 bases, the J end by 8 bases, with 12 bases between. CDR3 length: 13 amino acids. This chain's CDR3 is CASSITRSLGYTF. In DNA form, the CDR3 reads TGTGCCAGTAGTATAACGCGATCCTTGGGCTACACCTTC.

This rearrangement joins TRBV10-3 to TRBJ2-7, with D maybe TRBD2 (5 bases). V was pared by 3 bases and J by 7 bases, with 10 bases between. CDR3 size: 12 residues. The germline V gene encodes CDR1 ENHRY and CDR2 SYGVKD. CDR3 loop: CAISEPSGEQYV. CDR3 nucleotide sequence: TGTGCCATCAGTGAACCCTCGGGGGAGCAGTACGTC.

This clone showed up just a few times. The chain is built from TRBV30 and TRBJ2-3, with 7 bases fitting TRBD2. V dropped 0 bases and J dropped 0; count of bases not matched to a gene: 6. CDR3 length equals 16 residues. Per germline, CDR1 GTSNPN and CDR2 SVGIG (reference sequence). This CDR3 reads CAWSVQERGSTDTQYF. CDR3 DNA: TGTGCCTGGAGTGTACAGGAGCGGGGAAGCACAGATACGCAGTATTTT.

The chain recombines TRBV10-1 with TRBJ2-7; D is possibly TRBD1 (6 bases). This CDR3 has 14 amino acids. V was pared by 8 bases and J by 5 bases, with 19 bases between. Germline V gene data show CDR1 as WNHNN and CDR2 as SYGVQD (reference sequence). The chain's CDR3 is CASLPHRVLDEQYV. DNA for the CDR3: TGCGCCAGCCTACCCCACAGGGTTTTGGACGAGCAGTACGTC.

There are a few counts of this clone. V usage is TRBV21-1 and J usage is TRBJ1-5; the table's D call of TRBD1 was not tested on the DNA. TRBV21-1 is a pseudogene. The length of the CDR3 is 15 residues. The chain's CDR3 is CASSRQQDSNQPQHF. The CDR3 nucleotides are TGTGCCAGCAGCAGGCAACAGGATAGCAATCAGCCCCAGCATTTT.

The chain recombines TRBV7-9 with TRBJ2-1, with D possibly being TRBD1 (7 bases). The V gene's germline CDR1 is SEHNR and CDR2 FQNEAQ (reference sequence). The V end was cut by 5 bases, the J end by 2 bases, with 22 bases between. This CDR3 region has 18 residues. The CDR3 loop is CASSQGVGGTYTYNEQFF. CDR3 bases: TGTGCCAGCAGCCAGGGGGTGGGGGGAACCTACACCTACAATGAGCAGTTCTTC.

The chain links TRBV30 to TRBJ2-3, with TRBD2 identical over 12 bases. CDR3 length: 15 amino acids. Trimming at V came to 0 bases and at J to 8 bases, leaving 6 bases not matched to a gene. Germline CDR1 reads GTSNPN; CDR2 reads SVGIG (reference sequence). The CDR3 DNA follows: TGTGCCTGGAGTGTCCCTAGCGGGAGGGCAGGTACGCAGTATTTT. Protein product: CAWSVPSGRAGTQYF.

This chain links TRBV28 with TRBJ2-7, with TRBD1 matching 9 bases. Germline V gene lookup returns CDR1 MDHEN and CDR2 SYDVKM. This CDR3 comprises 17 residues. Trimming took 5 bases from V and 1 from J; bases not matched to a gene: 12. The DNA for the CDR3 is TGTGCCAGCAGTCCGGGACAGGGCCAAAAGAGGTCCTACGAGCAGTACGTC. It translates to CASSPGQGQKRSYEQYV.

This chain connects TRBV19 to TRBJ1-1; 8 nucleotides line up with TRBD1. J gave up 5 bases and V 5 bases, and 13 bases lay outside the gene matches. Germline assignment: CDR1 LNHDA and CDR2 SQIVND (reference sequence). The CDR3 has 16 amino acids. The CDR3 nucleotides are TGTGCCAGTAGTCCCGACGGACAGGGTAGGTGGACTGAAGCTTTCTTT. This sequence encodes CASSPDGQGRWTEAFF.

This clone occurred a few times. The V call is TRBV4-2, the J call TRBJ1-6; 7 nucleotides match TRBD1. J lost 7 bases, V lost 4 bases, and 7 bases had no gene match. The germline V gene encodes CDR1 LGHNA and CDR2 YNFKEQ. The CDR3 consists of 15 residues. CDR3 DNA sequence: TGTGCCAGCAGCCTTGAACAGGGGATAAATTCACCCCTCCACTTT. Protein product: CASSLEQGINSPLHF.

The chain combines TRBV4-1 with TRBJ2-1; 12 nucleotides line up with TRBD2. Germline V lookup: CDR1 MGHRA, CDR2 YSYEKL. This CDR3 is 18 amino acids long. Trimming cost V 0 bases and J 8 bases; bases outside gene matches: 11. DNA for the CDR3: TGCGCCAGCAGCCAAGAAGGGGGCCTAGCGGGAGGGCGGGATGAGCAGTTCTTC. Translation gives CASSQEGGLAGGRDEQFF.

The rearrangement joins TRBV27 to TRBJ1-5; TRBD1 is a possible D gene (5 bases). The CDR3 extends over 14 amino acids. The germline V gene encodes CDR1 MNHEY and CDR2 SMNVEV (reference sequence). The V end lost 3 bases, the J end lost 4 bases, and 10 bases lay between the germline ends. The CDR3 DNA is TGTGCCAGCAGTTTCGACAGTGGGAATCAGCCCCAGCATTTT. Amino acids: CASSFDSGNQPQHF.

The chain couples TRBV28 to TRBJ2-3, with 10 bases that match TRBD1. The CDR3 runs 16 residues. V was clipped by 3 bases and J by 4 bases; unmatched bases: 7. Looked up from germline, CDR1 is MDHEN and CDR2 is SYDVKM. CDR3 protein: CASSFDRGLSADTQYF. CDR3 nucleotides: TGTGCCAGCAGTTTTGACAGGGGGCTAAGCGCAGATACGCAGTATTTT.

J is TRBJ2-7 and V is TRBV5-5; 9 nucleotides align to TRBD1. Trimming removed 3 bases from V and 6 bases from J; junction bases left unmatched: 10. CDR1 is SGHKS and CDR2 is YYEKEE in the germline V gene (reference sequence). The CDR3 is made up of 15 amino acids. The chain's CDR3 is CASSSWTGVRREQYF. CDR3 sequence (DNA): TGTGCCAGCAGCTCCTGGACAGGGGTCCGCCGCGAGCAGTACTTC. Full variable domain (rest looked up from reference TRBV5-5 and TRBJ2-7): DAGVTQSPTHLIKTRGQQVTLRCSPISGHKSVSWYQQVLGQGPQFIFQYYEKEERGRGNFPDRFSARQFPNYSSELNVNALLLGDSALYLCASSSWTGVRREQYFGPGTRLTVT.

The rearrangement links TRBV19 to TRBJ2-7; D ambiguous. The ends were cut back, 6 bases at V and 2 bases at J, with 14 bases in the middle. CDR1 and CDR2 from the germline V gene are LNHDA and SQIVND (reference sequence). CDR3 length: 14 amino acids. The CDR3 coding sequence is TGTGCCAGTAGATCAGACCTAGTCCCCTACGAGCAGTACTTC. Encoded protein: CASRSDLVPYEQYF.

This rearrangement joins TRBV7-9 to TRBJ1-1, with D tentatively TRBD1 (5 bases). This CDR3 contains 15 residues. Trimming took off 4 bases at V and 4 bases at J, with 16 bases between the two ends. Germline assignment: CDR1 SEHNR and CDR2 FQNEAQ (reference sequence). The CDR3 reads CASSSTAGRGTEAFF. CDR3 bases: TGTGCCAGCAGCTCCACTGCCGGTAGGGGCACTGAAGCTTTCTTT.

J is TRBJ2-7 and V is TRBV6-5; the D gene is possibly TRBD1 (6 bases). CDR1 MNHEY and CDR2 SVGAGI come from the germline V gene. This CDR3 region has 14 residues. Trimming cost V 2 bases and J 6 bases, with 14 bases left between them. The CDR3 region has the DNA TGTGCCAGCAGTTACGCAGGGGAAGGATCCGAGCAGTACTTC. This codes for CASSYAGEGSEQYF.

DNA for the CDR3: TGTGCCAGCAGTTACCTGTCTGCAAACGGGGGCTACACCTTC. Its translation is CASSYLSANGGYTF. This chain joins TRBV6-6 and TRBJ1-2; unclear D gene. V shed 2 bases and J shed 8 bases, with 15 bases lying between them. The CDR3 contains 14 residues. Per germline, CDR1 MNHNY and CDR2 SVGAGI (reference sequence).

The chain recombines TRBV19 with TRBJ2-3, with TRBD2 matching 10 bases. Germline V CDR1 and CDR2: LNHDA, SQIVND (reference sequence). The junction had 3 bases not matched to a gene; V was cut back by 5 bases and J by 1 base. CDR3 length equals 15 residues. The CDR3 here is CASSSLAGGTDTQYF. DNA for the CDR3: TGTGCCAGTAGTTCCCTAGCGGGGGGCACAGATACGCAGTATTTT.

The rearrangement links TRBV5-4 to TRBJ2-5; weak D call: TRBD1 (6 bases). TRBJ2-7 explains the end of the DNA better; the J call may be wrong. The germline gives CDR1 SGHNT, CDR2 YYREEE (reference sequence). CDR3 size: 14 residues. In DNA, the CDR3 is TGTGCCAGCAGCTTGACCCAGGGGATCAACGAGCAGTACTTC. This codes for CASSLTQGINEQYF.

The V call is TRBV28, the J call TRBJ2-7, with 10 nucleotides matching TRBD1. The CDR3 consists of 14 residues. V was clipped by 5 bases and J by 5 bases; unmatched bases: 6. Per the germline V gene, CDR1 is MDHEN and CDR2 is SYDVKM. CDR3 region: CASSKPDRGNEQYV. The DNA for the CDR3 is TGTGCCAGCAGTAAACCGGACAGGGGGAACGAGCAGTACGTC.